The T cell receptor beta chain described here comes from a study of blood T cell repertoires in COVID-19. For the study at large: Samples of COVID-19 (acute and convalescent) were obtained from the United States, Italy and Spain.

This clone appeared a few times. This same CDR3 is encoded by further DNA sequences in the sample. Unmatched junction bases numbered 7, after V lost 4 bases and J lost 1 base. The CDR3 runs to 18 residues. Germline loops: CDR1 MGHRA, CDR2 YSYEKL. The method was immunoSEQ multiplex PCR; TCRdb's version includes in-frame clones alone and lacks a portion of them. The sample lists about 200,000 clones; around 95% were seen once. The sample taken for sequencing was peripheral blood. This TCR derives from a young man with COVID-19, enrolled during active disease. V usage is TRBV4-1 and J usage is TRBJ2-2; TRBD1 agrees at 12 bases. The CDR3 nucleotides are TGCGCCAGCAGCCTCACCGGGACAGGGGGCCGGAACACCGGGGAGCTGTTTTTT. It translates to CASSLTGTGGRNTGELFF.